The following is a T cell receptor (beta chain) sequence with its context. Its antigen is currently not known. These data are taken from a study of T cells expressing NK-cell markers (dated by TCRdb to the early 2020s). Turning to the overall study: Three sorted T-cell subsets (CD3+CD56+NKG2C+, CD3+CD56+NKG2C- and CD3+CD56-NKG2C+) from fewer than 10 donors had their TCR beta-chain repertoires profiled. Among the eight sequenced donors, only one was HCMV-seronegative, while the other seven were HCMV-seropositive. Illumina HiSeq 2000/2500, MiSeq or NextSeq was used to sequence libraries as 2 x 150 bp reads. The eight sequenced donors were randomly selected healthy volunteers, three men and five women. Paper-wide results and their limitations: Whether the expanded NKG2C-expressing T cell clones were specific for HCMV antigens remained unclear. In six donors, the dominant CD3+CD56+NKG2C+ clonotypes were found to rank among the top 10 CD8+ clonotypes and to make up roughly 1.0-7.0% of CD8+ T cells. Those dominant clonotypes were again the most abundant among CD3+CD56-NKG2C+ cells in several donors, at about 25-65%.

The sequencer was an Illumina HiSeq 2000. TCR beta cDNA libraries were prepared using 5'RACE template switching, which introduced a universal primer site and unique molecular identifiers. Priming for cDNA synthesis came from the TCR beta constant segment, and two successive PCR amplification steps followed. The authors' analysis ran thus. MIGEC handled demultiplexing of the reads and grouping by UMI, while MiTCR was used to assemble and quantify clonotypes. To exclude erroneous sequences, any TCR cDNA sequence not supported by at least two reads was discarded. The tcR package was used for downstream repertoire analysis, and clonotypes were matched across fractions by CDR3 nucleotide sequence plus V segment. VDJmatch was used to annotate antigen specificity against VDJdb, with one amino acid substitution in CDR3 permitted. After reprocessing by TCRdb, each CDR3 protein sequence is one entry, and no DNA is given. The V and J calls and clone size come from TCRdb's table, not from the authors' own analysis. The sample table includes fewer than 300,000 distinct CDR3 sequences. The top ten clonotypes cover more than 3.5% of the sample.

A commercial ELISA kit detecting HCMV-specific IgG in serum was used to determine HCMV serostatus. Ficoll density gradient centrifugation was used to isolate peripheral blood mononuclear cells from blood. The receptor comes from a woman between 18 and 70 years old in good health. Sequenced material: blood T cells: a sorted CD56 or NKG2C T cell subset, CD4+ or CD8+ T cells, or bulk PBMC T cells (not recorded which).

This receptor has the CDR3 CASRTGEETQYF. This sequence uses TRBV5-1 and TRBJ2-5; TCRdb's D call, TRBD1, is unchecked because there is no DNA. The CDR3, cysteine through phenylalanine, is 12 amino acids long. The coding DNA is unavailable. In the germline V gene, CDR1 corresponds to SGHRS and CDR2 to YFSETQ.